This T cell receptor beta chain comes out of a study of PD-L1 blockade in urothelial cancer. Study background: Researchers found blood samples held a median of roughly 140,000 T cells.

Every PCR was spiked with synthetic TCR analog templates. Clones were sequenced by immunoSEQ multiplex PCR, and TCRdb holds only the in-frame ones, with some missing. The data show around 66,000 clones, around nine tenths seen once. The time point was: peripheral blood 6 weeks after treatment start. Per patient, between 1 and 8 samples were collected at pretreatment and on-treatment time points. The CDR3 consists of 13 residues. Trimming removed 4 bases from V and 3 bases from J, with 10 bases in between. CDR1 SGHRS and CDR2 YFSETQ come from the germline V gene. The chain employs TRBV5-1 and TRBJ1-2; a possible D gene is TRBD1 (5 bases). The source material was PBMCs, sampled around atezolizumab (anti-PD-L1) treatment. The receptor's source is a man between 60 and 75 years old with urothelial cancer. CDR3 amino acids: CASSTTVDYGYTF. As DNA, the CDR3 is TGCGCCAGCAGCACGACAGTGGACTATGGCTACACCTTC.